The entry that follows covers one T cell receptor beta chain sequence. What it recognizes is unknown. This CDR3 has 15 residues. Trimming cost V 0 bases and J 5 bases; bases outside gene matches: 8. The germline CDR1 and CDR2 sequences are SGHRS and YFSETQ. These data are taken from a study of CD8 T cells in Susac syndrome. Findings of the study overall: Clonal expansion was not seen in any Susac syndrome CD4+ T cell repertoire.

Random hexamers served to reverse transcribe roughly 0.5 to 1 ug RNA. Amplification of TCR beta CDR3 was carried out by immunoSEQ multiplex PCR, which covered 54 Vbeta and 13 Jbeta segments. TCRdb called the immunoSEQ multiplex PCR reads again in MiXCR, with one record for every CDR3 protein. In the table there are about 190,000 distinct CDR3 sequences, 75% to 95% of which are singletons. This receptor was identified in a human donor with Susac syndrome. Source material: CD4+ T cells from PBMCs. This chain uses TRBV5-1 with TRBJ2-7; 7 nucleotides line up with TRBD1. CDR3 loop: CASSLEVGGVHEQYF. The CDR3 coding sequence is TGCGCCAGCAGCTTGGAGGTAGGGGGCGTCCACGAGCAGTACTTC. The whole variable domain, filled in from reference TRBV5-1 and TRBJ2-7, reads KAGVTQTPRYLIKTRGQQVTLSCSPISGHRSVSWYQQTPGQGLQFLFEYFSETQRNKGNFPGRFSGRQFSNSRSEMNVSTLELGDSALYLCASSLEVGGVHEQYFGPGTRLTVT.